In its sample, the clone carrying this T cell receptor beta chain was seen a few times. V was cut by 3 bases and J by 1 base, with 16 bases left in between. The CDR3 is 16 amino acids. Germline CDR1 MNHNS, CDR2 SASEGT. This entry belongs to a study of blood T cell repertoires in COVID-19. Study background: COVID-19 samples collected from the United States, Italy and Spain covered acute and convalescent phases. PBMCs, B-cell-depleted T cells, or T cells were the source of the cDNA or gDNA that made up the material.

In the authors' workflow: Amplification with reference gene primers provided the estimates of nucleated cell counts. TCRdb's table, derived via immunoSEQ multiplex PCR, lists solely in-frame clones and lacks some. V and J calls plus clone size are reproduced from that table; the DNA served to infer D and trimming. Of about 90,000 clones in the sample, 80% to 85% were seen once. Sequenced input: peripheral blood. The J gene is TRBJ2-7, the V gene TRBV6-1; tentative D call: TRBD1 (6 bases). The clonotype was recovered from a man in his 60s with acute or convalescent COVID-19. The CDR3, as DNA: TGTGCCAGCAGTGATGAGTCAGGGGCGGTTTCCTACGAGCAGTACTTC. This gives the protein CASSDESGAVSYEQYF.